This T cell receptor (beta chain) comes out of a study of shared clonotypes between healthy human individuals. Study in general: Every donor yielded three CD4 naive, three CD4 memory, two CD8 naive and one CD8 memory plate. Study results and caveats: Clonotypes which were not shared had lower generation probabilities than clonotypes that all four donors shared. Larger richness was generally estimated for naive than memory subsets.

Concerning this clone: Its target is not known.

Naive CD8 cells, CD45RO-negative and positively selected for CCR7, excluded terminally differentiated effector memory CD45RA+ cells. Healthy HIV-negative adults without recent acute infections or vaccinations served as donors. Clones were read by immunoSEQ multiplex PCR, and TCRdb kept only the in-frame ones, dropping some. Of some 800,000 clones listed, 92% are singletons. Per germline, CDR1 SNHLY and CDR2 FYNNEI. The CDR3 loop spans 11 amino acids. Trimming removed 8 bases at V and 4 bases at J, with 8 bases between. This clonotype was obtained from a man aged 25-45 years in good health. Source material: naive CD8+ T cells sorted from blood. The chain combines TRBV2 with TRBJ1-1; D uncertain. The CDR3 loop is CASPDITEAFF. As DNA, the CDR3 is TGTGCCAGCCCCGATATCACTGAAGCTTTCTTT.